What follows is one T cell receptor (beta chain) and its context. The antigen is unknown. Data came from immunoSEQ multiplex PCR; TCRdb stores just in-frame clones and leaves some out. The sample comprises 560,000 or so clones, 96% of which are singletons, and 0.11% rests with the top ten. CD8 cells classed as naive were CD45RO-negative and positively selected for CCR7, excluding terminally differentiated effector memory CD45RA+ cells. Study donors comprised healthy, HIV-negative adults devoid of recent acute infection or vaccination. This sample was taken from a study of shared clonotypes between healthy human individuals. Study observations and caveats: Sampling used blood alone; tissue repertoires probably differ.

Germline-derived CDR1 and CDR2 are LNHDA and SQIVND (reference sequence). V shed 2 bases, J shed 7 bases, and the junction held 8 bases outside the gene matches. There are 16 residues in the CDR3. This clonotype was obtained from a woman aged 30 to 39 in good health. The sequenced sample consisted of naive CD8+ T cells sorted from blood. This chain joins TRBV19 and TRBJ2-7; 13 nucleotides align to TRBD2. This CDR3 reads CASSITGLAGEGEQYF. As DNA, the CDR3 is TGTGCCAGTAGTATAACCGGACTAGCGGGAGAGGGTGAGCAGTACTTC.